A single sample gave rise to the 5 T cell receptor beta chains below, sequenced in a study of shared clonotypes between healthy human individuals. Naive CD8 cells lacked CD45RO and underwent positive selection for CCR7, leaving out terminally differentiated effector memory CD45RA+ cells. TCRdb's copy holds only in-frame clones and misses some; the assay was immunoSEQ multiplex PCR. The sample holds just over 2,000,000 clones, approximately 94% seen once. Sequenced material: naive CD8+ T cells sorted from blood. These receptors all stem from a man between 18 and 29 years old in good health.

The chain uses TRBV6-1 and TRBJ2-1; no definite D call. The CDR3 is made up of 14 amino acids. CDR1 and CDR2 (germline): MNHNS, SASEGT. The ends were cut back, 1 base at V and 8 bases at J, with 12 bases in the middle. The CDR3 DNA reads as TGTGCCAGCAGTGAAGGATCCCCCCTTGATGAGCAGTTCTTC. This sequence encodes CASSEGSPLDEQFF.

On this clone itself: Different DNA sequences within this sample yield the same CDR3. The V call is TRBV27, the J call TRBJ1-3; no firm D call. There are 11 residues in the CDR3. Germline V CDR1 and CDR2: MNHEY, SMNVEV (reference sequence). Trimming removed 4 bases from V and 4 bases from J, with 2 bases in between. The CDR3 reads CASSSGNTIYF. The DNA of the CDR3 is TGTGCCAGCAGTTCAGGAAACACCATATATTTT.

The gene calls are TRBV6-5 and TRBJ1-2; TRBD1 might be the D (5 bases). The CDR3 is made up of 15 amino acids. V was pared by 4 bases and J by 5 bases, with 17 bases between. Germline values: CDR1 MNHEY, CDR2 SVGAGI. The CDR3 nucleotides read TGTGCCAGCAGTTCTTCCGGGACCCCTACGTATGGCTACACCTTC. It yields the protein CASSSSGTPTYGYTF.

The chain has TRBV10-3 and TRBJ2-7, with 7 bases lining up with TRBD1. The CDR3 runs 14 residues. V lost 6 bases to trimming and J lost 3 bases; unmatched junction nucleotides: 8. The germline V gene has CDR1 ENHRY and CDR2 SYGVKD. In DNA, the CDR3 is TGTGCCATCAGGGCCGGGACAGACCTCTACGAGCAGTACTTC. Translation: CAIRAGTDLYEQYF.

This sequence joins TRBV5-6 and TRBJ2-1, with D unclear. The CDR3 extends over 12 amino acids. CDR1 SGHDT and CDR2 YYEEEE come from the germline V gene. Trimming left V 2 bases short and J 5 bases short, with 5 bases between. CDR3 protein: CASSFADNEQFF. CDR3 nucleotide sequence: TGTGCCAGCAGCTTTGCGGACAATGAGCAGTTCTTC.